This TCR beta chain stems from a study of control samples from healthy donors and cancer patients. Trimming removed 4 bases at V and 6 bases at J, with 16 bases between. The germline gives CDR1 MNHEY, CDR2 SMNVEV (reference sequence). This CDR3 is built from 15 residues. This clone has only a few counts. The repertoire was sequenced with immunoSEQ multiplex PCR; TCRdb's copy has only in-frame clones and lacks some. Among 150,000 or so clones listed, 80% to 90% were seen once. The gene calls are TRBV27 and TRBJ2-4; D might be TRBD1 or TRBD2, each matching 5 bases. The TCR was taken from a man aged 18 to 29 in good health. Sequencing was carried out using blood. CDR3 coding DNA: TGTGCCAGCAGTTCGGGACGGCTTTGGGGAAACATTCAGTACTTC. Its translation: CASSSGRLWGNIQYF.